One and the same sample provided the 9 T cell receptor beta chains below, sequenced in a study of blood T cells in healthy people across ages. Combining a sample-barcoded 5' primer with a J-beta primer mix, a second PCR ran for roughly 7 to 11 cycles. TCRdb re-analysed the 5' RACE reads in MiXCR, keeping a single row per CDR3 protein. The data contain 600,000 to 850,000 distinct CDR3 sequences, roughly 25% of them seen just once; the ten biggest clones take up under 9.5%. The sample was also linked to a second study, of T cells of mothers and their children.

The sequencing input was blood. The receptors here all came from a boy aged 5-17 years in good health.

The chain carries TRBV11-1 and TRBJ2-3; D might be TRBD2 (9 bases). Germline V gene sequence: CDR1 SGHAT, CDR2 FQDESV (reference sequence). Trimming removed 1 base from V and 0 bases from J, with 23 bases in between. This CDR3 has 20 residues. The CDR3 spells CASSLERLADQGASTDTQYF. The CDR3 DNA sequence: TGTGCCAGCAGCTTAGAGAGACTAGCGGACCAGGGGGCTAGCACAGATACGCAGTATTTT. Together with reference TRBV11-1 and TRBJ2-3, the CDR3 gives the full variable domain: EAEVAQSPRYKITEKSQAVAFWCDPISGHATLYWYRQILGQGPELLVQFQDESVVDDSQLPKDRFSAERLKGVDSTLKIQPAELGDSAMYLCASSLERLADQGASTDTQYFGPGTRLTVL.

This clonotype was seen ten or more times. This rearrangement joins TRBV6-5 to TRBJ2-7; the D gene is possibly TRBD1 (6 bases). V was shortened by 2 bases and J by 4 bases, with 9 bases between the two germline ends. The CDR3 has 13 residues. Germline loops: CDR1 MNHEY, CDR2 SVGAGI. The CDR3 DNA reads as TGTGCCAGCAGTTACAGAGGGGGATACGAGCAGTACTTC. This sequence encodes CASSYRGGYEQYF.

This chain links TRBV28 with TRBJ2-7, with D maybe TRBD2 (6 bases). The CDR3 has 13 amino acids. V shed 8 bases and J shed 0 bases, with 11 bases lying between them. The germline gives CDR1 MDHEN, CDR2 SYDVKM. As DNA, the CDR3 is TGTGCCAGCGGGAGGAAGGGCTCCTACGAGCAGTACTTC. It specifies CASGRKGSYEQYF. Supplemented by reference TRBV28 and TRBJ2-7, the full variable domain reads DVKVTQSSRYLVKRTGEKVFLECVQDMDHENMFWYRQDPGLGLRLIYFSYDVKMKEKGDIPEGYSVSREKKERFSLILESASTNQTSMYLCASGRKGSYEQYFGPGTRLTVT.

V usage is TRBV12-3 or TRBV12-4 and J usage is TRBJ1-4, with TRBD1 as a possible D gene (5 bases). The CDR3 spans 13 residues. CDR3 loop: CATAGGRGEKLFF. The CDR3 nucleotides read TGTGCTACCGCGGGGGGACGTGGTGAAAAACTGTTTTTT.

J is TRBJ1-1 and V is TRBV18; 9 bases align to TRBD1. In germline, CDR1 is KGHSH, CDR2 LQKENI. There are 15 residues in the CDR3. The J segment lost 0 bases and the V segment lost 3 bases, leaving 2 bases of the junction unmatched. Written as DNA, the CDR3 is TGTGCCAGCTCACCCCGGACAGGGGTGAACACTGAAGCTTTCTTT. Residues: CASSPRTGVNTEAFF.

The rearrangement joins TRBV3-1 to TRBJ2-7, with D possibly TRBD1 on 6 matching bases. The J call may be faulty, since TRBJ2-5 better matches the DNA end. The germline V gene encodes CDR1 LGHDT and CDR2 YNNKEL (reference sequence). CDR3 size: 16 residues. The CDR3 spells CASSQVTRGFQETQYF. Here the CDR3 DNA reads TGTGCCAGCAGCCAAGTGACAAGGGGGTTCCAAGAGACCCAGTACTTC.

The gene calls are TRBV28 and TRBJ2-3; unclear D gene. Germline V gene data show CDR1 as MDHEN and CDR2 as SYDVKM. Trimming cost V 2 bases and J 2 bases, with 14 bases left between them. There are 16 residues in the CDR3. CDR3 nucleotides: TGTGCCAGCAGTTTAGTGGGAAGGTTGGACACAGATACGCAGTATTTT. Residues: CASSLVGRLDTDTQYF.

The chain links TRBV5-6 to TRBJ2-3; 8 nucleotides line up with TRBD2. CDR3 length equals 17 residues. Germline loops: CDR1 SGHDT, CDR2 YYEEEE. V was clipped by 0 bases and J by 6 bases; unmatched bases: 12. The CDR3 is CASSLDREPQRGDTQYF. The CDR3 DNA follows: TGTGCCAGCAGCTTGGACAGGGAACCTCAGCGGGGGGATACGCAGTATTTT.

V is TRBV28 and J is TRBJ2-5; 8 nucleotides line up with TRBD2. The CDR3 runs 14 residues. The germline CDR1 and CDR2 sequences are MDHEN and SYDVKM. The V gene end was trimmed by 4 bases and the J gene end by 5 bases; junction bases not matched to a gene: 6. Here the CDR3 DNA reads TGTGCCAGCAGTTCCGGGACTAGAGTTGAGACCCAGTACTTC. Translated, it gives CASSSGTRVETQYF. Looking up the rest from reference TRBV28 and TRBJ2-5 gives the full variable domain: DVKVTQSSRYLVKRTGEKVFLECVQDMDHENMFWYRQDPGLGLRLIYFSYDVKMKEKGDIPEGYSVSREKKERFSLILESASTNQTSMYLCASSSGTRVETQYFGPGTRLLVL.